This is a list of T cell receptor beta chains from one sample in a study of T cell responses to AZD1222 COVID-19 vaccine. Data came from immunoSEQ multiplex PCR; TCRdb stores just in-frame clones and leaves some out. The sample consists of under 150,000 clones, around 90% of them appearing once. The input for sequencing was peripheral blood, taken on day 0 of AZD1222 vaccination. The receptors come from an adult in good health. CDR3s include the opening cysteine and the closing phenylalanine or tryptophan. The D gene is left open where the match is weak. Expanded clones get a size class; other rows say once, few or many, or leave the size out.

v_gene	d_gene	abundance	j_gene	CDR3aa	CDR3nt
TRBV28	.	.	TRBJ1-5	CASSPAMAGQPQHF	TGTGCCAGCAGTCCAGCCATGGCGGGACAGCCCCAGCATTTT
TRBV7-8	TRBD2	.	TRBJ2-7	CASSLTSGGAYEQYF	TGTGCCAGCAGCCTAACTAGCGGGGGGGCATACGAGCAGTACTTC
TRBV12-3/TRBV12-4	.	.	TRBJ2-2	CASSLGGTGELFF	TGTGCCAGCAGTTTAGGGGGCACCGGGGAGCTGTTTTTT
TRBV6-1	.	.	TRBJ1-5	CASSEQGIRNQPQHF	TGTGCCAGCAGTGAACAAGGTATACGCAATCAGCCCCAGCATTTT
TRBV11-1	.	.	TRBJ2-5	CASSLAFSGVPTSQYF	TGTGCCAGCAGCTTAGCTTTTTCAGGGGTTCCAACGTCCCAGTACTTC
TRBV25-1	.	.	TRBJ1-2	CASTGPYGYTF	TGTGCCAGCACGGGACCCTATGGCTACACCTTC
TRBV19	.	.	TRBJ1-1	CATTTRKTVYTEAFF	TGTGCCACCACAACTAGGAAGACAGTATACACTGAAGCTTTCTTT
TRBV18	TRBD1	.	TRBJ1-1	CASSPTMGQMNTEAFF	TGTGCCAGCTCACCAACAATGGGACAGATGAACACTGAAGCTTTCTTT
TRBV7-6	.	.	TRBJ1-2	CASSDRAYGYTF	TGTGCCAGCAGCGATAGAGCCTATGGCTACACCTTC
TRBV5-1	TRBD1	.	TRBJ2-2	CASSLGQGAFGELFF	TGCGCCAGCAGCCTAGGACAGGGGGCGTTCGGGGAGCTGTTTTTT
TRBV6-1	.	.	TRBJ1-5	CASSEQQGRNQPQHF	TGTGCCAGCAGTGAACAGCAGGGGAGGAATCAGCCCCAGCATTTT
TRBV28	.	.	TRBJ2-1	CASSSPRESSYNEQFF	TGTGCCAGCAGTTCTCCTAGGGAAAGCTCCTACAATGAGCAGTTCTTC
TRBV5-1	.	.	TRBJ1-1	CASSAGVDNTEAFF	TGCGCCAGCAGCGCAGGGGTTGATAACACTGAAGCTTTCTTT
TRBV6-5	TRBD2	.	TRBJ2-1	CASSGTSGRTGEQFF	TGTGCCAGCAGCGGGACTAGCGGGAGGACGGGTGAGCAGTTCTTC
TRBV16	.	.	TRBJ2-7	CASSQSRALYEQYF	TGTGCCAGCAGCCAATCGCGGGCCCTCTACGAGCAGTACTTC
TRBV3-1/TRBV3-2	TRBD1	.	TRBJ2-3	CASSQGDRGGTDTQYF	TGTGCCAGCAGCCAGGGAGACAGGGGGGGCACAGATACGCAGTATTTT
TRBV28	.	.	TRBJ1-4	CASSLGLRRELFF	TGTGCCAGCAGTCTGGGGCTCCGGAGGGAACTGTTTTTT
TRBV28	TRBD2	.	TRBJ2-1	CASIAGGLDEQFF	TGTGCCAGTATAGCGGGAGGGCTAGATGAGCAGTTCTTC
TRBV11-2	.	.	TRBJ2-5	CASSLAHTGRETQYF	TGTGCCAGCAGCTTAGCCCACACAGGGAGAGAGACCCAGTACTTC
TRBV4-1	.	.	TRBJ1-1	CASSRGDTEAFF	TGCGCCAGCAGCCGGGGGGACACTGAAGCTTTCTTT
TRBV9	TRBD2	.	TRBJ2-5	CASSVGWGLEETQYF	TGTGCCAGCAGCGTAGGGTGGGGACTAGAAGAGACCCAGTACTTC
TRBV27	.	.	TRBJ1-1	CASSPFGVAGAFF	TGTGCCAGCAGTCCCTTCGGGGTGGCGGGCGCTTTCTTT
TRBV20-1	TRBD2	.	TRBJ2-7	CSASKTSGEQYF	TGCAGTGCTAGTAAGACTAGCGGCGAGCAGTACTTC
TRBV24-1	TRBD1	.	TRBJ1-6	CATSDPGTGSPLHF	TGTGCCACCAGTGATCCCGGGACAGGGTCGCCCCTCCACTTT
TRBV7-2	.	.	TRBJ1-1	CASRGYQNTEAFF	TGTGCCAGCAGAGGTTACCAGAACACTGAAGCTTTCTTT
TRBV21-1	.	.	TRBJ2-7	CASSKTTSGGTYEQYF	TGTGCCAGCAGCAAGACAACTAGCGGGGGGACCTACGAGCAGTACTTC
TRBV18	TRBD1	.	TRBJ1-1	CASSPRTGQNTEAFF	TGTGCCAGCTCACCCCGGACAGGGCAGAACACTGAAGCTTTCTTT
TRBV2	.	.	TRBJ1-5	CASSPQGQGNQPQHF	TGTGCCAGCAGCCCACAGGGTCAGGGCAATCAGCCCCAGCATTTT
TRBV20-1	TRBD2	.	TRBJ2-2	CSASLGLGLALNTGELFF	TGCAGTGCTAGTCTGGGTTTGGGACTAGCGTTGAACACCGGGGAGCTGTTTTTT
TRBV5-5	.	few	TRBJ2-7	CASSLAGAYQQYF	TGTGCCAGCAGCTTGGCAGGGGCGTATCAGCAGTACTTC
TRBV2	.	.	TRBJ2-6	CASGGNVLTF	TGTGCCAGCGGGGGGAACGTCCTGACTTTC
TRBV5-1	.	.	TRBJ1-2	CASSLTGSQRDYGYTF	TGCGCCAGCAGCCTGACAGGCTCTCAGAGGGACTATGGCTACACCTTC
TRBV5-1	TRBD1	.	TRBJ1-2	CASSPGQGPVYTF	TGCGCCAGCAGCCCTGGACAGGGACCGGTCTACACCTTC
TRBV9	.	.	TRBJ2-2	CASSLPHTGELFF	TGTGCCAGCAGCCTCCCTCACACCGGGGAGCTGTTTTTT
TRBV28	.	.	TRBJ1-5	CASSLWDIYSNQPQHF	TGTGCCAGCAGTTTATGGGACATCTATAGCAATCAGCCCCAGCATTTT
TRBV2	TRBD1	.	TRBJ2-2	CASSQTGTVTGELFF	TGTGCCAGCAGTCAGACCGGGACAGTCACCGGGGAGCTGTTTTTT
TRBV11-1	.	.	TRBJ2-2	CASSSDRNTGELFF	TGTGCCAGCAGCAGCGACAGGAACACCGGGGAGCTGTTTTTT
TRBV24-1	TRBD1	.	TRBJ1-5	CATADRVGQPQHF	TGTGCCACCGCAGACAGGGTAGGTCAGCCCCAGCATTTT
TRBV5-8	.	.	TRBJ2-7	CASPSGWGVEGDEQYF	TGTGCCAGCCCCTCCGGTTGGGGGGTAGAGGGGGACGAGCAGTACTTC
TRBV6-5	.	.	TRBJ1-1	CASSYPGANTEAFF	TGTGCCAGCAGTTACCCAGGGGCGAACACTGAAGCTTTCTTT
TRBV19	TRBD1	.	TRBJ1-2	CASSTRQGVYGYTF	TGTGCCAGTAGTACCCGACAGGGGGTTTATGGCTACACCTTC
TRBV3-1/TRBV3-2	.	.	TRBJ1-1	CASSLGHSNTEAFF	TGTGCCAGCAGCCTAGGACATTCGAACACTGAAGCTTTCTTT
TRBV11-2	.	once	TRBJ2-7	CASSLIRTSYEQYF	TGTGCCAGCAGCTTAATCAGGACCTCCTACGAGCAGTACTTC
TRBV27	.	once	TRBJ2-3	CASSFSADTQYF	TGTGCCAGCAGTTTCAGCGCAGATACGCAGTATTTT
TRBV19	.	.	TRBJ2-5	CASSISGSQETQYF	TGTGCCAGTAGTATCTCGGGGTCCCAAGAGACCCAGTACTTC
TRBV7-9	.	once	TRBJ1-2	CASSLALGSRYGYTF	TGTGCCAGCAGCTTAGCATTGGGCAGTCGTTATGGCTACACCTTC
TRBV20-1	TRBD2	.	TRBJ2-7	CSASGLAGGETHYEQYF	TGCAGTGCTAGTGGTCTAGCGGGAGGGGAGACTCATTACGAGCAGTACTTC
TRBV5-5	TRBD1	.	TRBJ1-5	CASSSGTGGGQPQHF	TGTGCCAGCAGCTCAGGGACAGGGGGCGGTCAGCCCCAGCATTTT
TRBV2	.	.	TRBJ1-2	CASSLDRINYGYTF	TGTGCCAGCAGTTTGGACAGAATTAACTATGGCTACACCTTC
TRBV18	.	.	TRBJ1-5	CASSPRRGEPQHF	TGTGCCAGCTCACCACGCAGGGGAGAGCCCCAGCATTTT
TRBV6-6	.	.	TRBJ1-4	CASRPGNWEKLFF	TGTGCCAGCCGTCCAGGGAATTGGGAAAAACTGTTTTTT
TRBV30	.	many	TRBJ2-1	CAWSVPRGRYNEQFF	TGTGCCTGGAGTGTACCCAGGGGCCGATACAATGAGCAGTTCTTC
TRBV18	.	.	TRBJ1-2	CASSRPEGVGQGYTF	TGTGCCAGCTCACGACCCGAGGGTGTCGGGCAAGGCTACACCTTC
TRBV6-5	TRBD2	.	TRBJ2-7	CASSRRLASYEQYF	TGTGCCAGCAGTCGAAGACTAGCCTCTTACGAGCAGTACTTC
TRBV5-1	.	.	TRBJ1-3	CASSLGVRGQNTIYF	TGCGCCAGCAGCTTGGGCGTCAGGGGCCAAAACACCATATATTTT
TRBV5-4	TRBD1	.	TRBJ2-3	CASSLDRGMNTQYF	TGTGCCAGCAGCTTGGACAGGGGCATGAATACGCAGTATTTT
TRBV11-3	TRBD1	.	TRBJ1-2	CASSFHRDRDRYTF	TGTGCCAGCAGCTTCCACCGGGACAGGGACCGCTACACCTTC